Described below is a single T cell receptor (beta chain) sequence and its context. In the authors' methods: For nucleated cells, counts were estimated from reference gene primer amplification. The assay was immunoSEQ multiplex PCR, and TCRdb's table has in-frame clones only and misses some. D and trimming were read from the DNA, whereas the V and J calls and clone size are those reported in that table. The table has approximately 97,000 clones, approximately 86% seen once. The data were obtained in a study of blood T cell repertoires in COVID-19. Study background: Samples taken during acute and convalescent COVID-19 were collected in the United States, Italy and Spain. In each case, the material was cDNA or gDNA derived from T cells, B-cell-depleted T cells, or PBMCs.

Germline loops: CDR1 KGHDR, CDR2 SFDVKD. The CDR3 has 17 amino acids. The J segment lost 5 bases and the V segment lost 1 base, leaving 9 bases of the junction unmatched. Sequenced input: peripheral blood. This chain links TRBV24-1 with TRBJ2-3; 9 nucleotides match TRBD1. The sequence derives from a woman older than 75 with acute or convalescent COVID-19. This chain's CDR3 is CATSDLQDRGYLDTQYF. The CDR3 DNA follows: TGTGCCACCAGTGATTTACAAGACAGGGGGTATTTAGATACGCAGTATTTT.